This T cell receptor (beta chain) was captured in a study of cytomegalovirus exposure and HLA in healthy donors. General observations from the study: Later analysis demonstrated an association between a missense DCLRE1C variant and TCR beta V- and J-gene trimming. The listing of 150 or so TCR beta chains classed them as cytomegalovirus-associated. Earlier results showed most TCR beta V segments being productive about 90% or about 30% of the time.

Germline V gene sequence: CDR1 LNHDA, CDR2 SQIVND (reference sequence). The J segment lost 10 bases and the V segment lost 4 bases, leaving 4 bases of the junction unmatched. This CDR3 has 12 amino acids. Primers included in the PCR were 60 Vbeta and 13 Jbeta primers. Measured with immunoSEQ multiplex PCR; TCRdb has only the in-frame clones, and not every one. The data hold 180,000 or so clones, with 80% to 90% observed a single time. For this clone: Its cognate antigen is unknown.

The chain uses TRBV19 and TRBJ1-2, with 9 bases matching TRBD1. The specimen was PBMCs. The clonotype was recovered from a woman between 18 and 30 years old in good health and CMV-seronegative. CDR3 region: CASSNRDRVYTF. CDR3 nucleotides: TGTGCCAGTAGTAACCGGGACAGGGTCTACACCTTC.